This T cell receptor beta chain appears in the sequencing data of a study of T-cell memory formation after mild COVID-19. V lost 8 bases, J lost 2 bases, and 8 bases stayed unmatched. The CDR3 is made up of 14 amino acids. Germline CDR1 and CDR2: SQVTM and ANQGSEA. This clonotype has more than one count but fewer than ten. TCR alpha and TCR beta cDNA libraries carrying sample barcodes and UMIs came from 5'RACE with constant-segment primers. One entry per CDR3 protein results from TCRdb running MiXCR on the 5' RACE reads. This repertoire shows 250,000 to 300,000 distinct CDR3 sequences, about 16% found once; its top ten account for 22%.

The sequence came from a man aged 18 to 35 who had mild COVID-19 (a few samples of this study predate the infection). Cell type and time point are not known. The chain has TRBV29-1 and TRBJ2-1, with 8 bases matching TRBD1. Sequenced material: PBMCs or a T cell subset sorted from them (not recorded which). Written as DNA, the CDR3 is TGCAGCCCCTGGGACAGGAGTACCTACAATGAGCAGTTCTTC. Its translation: CSPWDRSTYNEQFF.